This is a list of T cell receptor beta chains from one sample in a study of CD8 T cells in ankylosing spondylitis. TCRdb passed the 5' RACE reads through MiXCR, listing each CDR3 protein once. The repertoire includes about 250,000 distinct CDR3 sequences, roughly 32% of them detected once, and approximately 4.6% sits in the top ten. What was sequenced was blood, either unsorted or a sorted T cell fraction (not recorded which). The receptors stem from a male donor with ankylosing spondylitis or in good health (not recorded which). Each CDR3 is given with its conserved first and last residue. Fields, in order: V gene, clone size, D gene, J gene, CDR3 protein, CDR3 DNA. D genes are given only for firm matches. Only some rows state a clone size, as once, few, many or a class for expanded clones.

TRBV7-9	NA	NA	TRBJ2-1	CASRWGSSYNEQFF	TGTGCCAGCAGGTGGGGGAGCTCCTACAATGAGCAGTTCTTC
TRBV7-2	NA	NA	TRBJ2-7	CASSLSPASNEQYF	TGTGCCAGCAGCTTAAGTCCAGCGTCCAACGAGCAGTACTTC
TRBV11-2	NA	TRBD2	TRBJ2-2	CASSLGMGQRGTGELFF	TGTGCCAGCAGCTTAGGGATGGGGCAGCGGGGCACCGGGGAGCTGTTTTTT
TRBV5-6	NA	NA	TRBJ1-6	CASSSTGVDSPLHF	TGTGCCAGCAGCTCGACGGGGGTTGATTCACCCCTCCACTTT
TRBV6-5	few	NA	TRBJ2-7	CASSYQVPSDYEQYF	TGTGCCAGCAGTTACCAGGTTCCCTCGGATTACGAGCAGTACTTC
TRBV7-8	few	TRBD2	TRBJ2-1	CASSLALRTRSYNEQFF	TGTGCCAGCAGCTTAGCGCTTAGGACTAGATCCTACAATGAGCAGTTCTTC
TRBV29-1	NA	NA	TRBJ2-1	CSVDRGPNEQFF	TGCAGCGTTGATCGGGGGCCGAATGAGCAGTTCTTC
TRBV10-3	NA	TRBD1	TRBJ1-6	CAIGGQGVSPLHF	TGTGCCATCGGGGGACAGGGTGTATCACCCCTCCACTTT
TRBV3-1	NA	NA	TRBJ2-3	CASSQKPDTQYF	TGTGCCAGCAGCCAAAAACCAGATACGCAGTATTTT
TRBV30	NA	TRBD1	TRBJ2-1	CAWSVGTGGSYNEQFF	TGTGCCTGGAGTGTCGGGACAGGGGGCTCCTACAATGAGCAGTTCTTC
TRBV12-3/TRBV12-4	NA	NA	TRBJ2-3	CASSPIVQSTDTQYF	TGTGCCAGCAGTCCCATTGTGCAGTCCACAGATACGCAGTATTTT
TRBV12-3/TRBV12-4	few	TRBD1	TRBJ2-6	CASRLTLDRGANVLTF	TGTGCCAGCAGACTCACGCTTGACAGGGGTGCCAACGTCCTGACTTTC
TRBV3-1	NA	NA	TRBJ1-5	CASSQGPNQPQHF	TGTGCCAGCAGCCAAGGCCCCAATCAGCCCCAGCATTTT
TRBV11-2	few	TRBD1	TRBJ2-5	CASSPQGASGYQYF	TGTGCCAGCAGCCCCCAGGGGGCGTCCGGGTATCAGTACTTC
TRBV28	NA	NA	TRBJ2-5	CASSLSVRETQYF	TGTGCCAGCAGTTTATCAGTGAGGGAGACCCAGTACTTC
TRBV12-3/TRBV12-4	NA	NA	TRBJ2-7	CASSSRGTISYEQYF	TGTGCCAGCAGTTCCAGGGGCACCATCTCCTACGAGCAGTACTTC
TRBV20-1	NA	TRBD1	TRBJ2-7	CSAREQGSQYF	TGCAGTGCTAGAGAACAGGGGTCACAGTACTTC
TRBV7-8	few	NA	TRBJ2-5	CASSLVQGRETQYF	TGTGCCAGCAGCTTAGTACAGGGGAGGGAGACCCAGTACTTC
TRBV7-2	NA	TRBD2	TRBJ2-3	CASSPTSGRTDTQYF	TGTGCCAGCAGCCCGACTAGCGGGCGCACAGATACGCAGTATTTT
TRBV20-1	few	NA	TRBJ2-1	CSARDPGLTNEQFF	TGCAGTGCTAGAGATCCAGGCCTAACAAATGAGCAGTTCTTC
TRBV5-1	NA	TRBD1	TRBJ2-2	CASSLTTGAGELFF	TGCGCCAGCAGCTTAACAACAGGGGCCGGGGAGCTGTTTTTT
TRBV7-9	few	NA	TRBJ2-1	CASSRWAGHNEQFF	TGTGCCAGCAGCCGTTGGGCAGGGCACAATGAGCAGTTCTTC
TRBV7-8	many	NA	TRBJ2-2	CASSPRYTGELFF	TGTGCCAGCAGCCCTAGGTACACCGGGGAGCTGTTTTTT
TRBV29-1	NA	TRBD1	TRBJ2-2	CSVEDRQGANTGELFF	TGCAGCGTTGAAGATCGACAGGGGGCAAACACCGGGGAGCTGTTTTTT
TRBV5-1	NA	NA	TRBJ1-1	CASSIRQGANTEAFF	TGCGCCAGCAGCATAAGACAAGGGGCGAACACTGAAGCTTTCTTT
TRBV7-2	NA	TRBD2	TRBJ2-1	CASSTSGGQYNEQFF	TGTGCCAGCAGCACTAGCGGGGGGCAATACAATGAGCAGTTCTTC
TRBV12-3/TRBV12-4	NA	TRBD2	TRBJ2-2	CASQWGAGTGELFF	TGTGCCAGTCAATGGGGAGCGGGGACCGGGGAGCTGTTTTTT
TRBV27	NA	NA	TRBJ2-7	CASSFFGGGYEQYF	TGTGCCAGCAGTTTTTTCGGGGGCGGCTACGAGCAGTACTTC
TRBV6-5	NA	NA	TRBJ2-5	CASGRETQYF	TGTGCCAGCGGTCGGGAGACCCAGTACTTC
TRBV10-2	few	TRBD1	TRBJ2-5	CASSEARGRQYF	TGCGCCAGCAGTGAGGCCAGGGGGCGCCAGTACTTC
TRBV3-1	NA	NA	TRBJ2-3	CASSHGPSNTDTQYF	TGTGCCAGCAGCCACGGGCCTAGTAACACAGATACGCAGTATTTT
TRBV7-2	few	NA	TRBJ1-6	CASSLRNSPLHF	TGTGCCAGCAGCTTAAGGAATTCACCCCTCCACTTT
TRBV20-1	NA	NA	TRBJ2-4	CSARDNSKNIQYF	TGCAGTGCCAGAGACAACTCCAAAAACATTCAGTACTTC